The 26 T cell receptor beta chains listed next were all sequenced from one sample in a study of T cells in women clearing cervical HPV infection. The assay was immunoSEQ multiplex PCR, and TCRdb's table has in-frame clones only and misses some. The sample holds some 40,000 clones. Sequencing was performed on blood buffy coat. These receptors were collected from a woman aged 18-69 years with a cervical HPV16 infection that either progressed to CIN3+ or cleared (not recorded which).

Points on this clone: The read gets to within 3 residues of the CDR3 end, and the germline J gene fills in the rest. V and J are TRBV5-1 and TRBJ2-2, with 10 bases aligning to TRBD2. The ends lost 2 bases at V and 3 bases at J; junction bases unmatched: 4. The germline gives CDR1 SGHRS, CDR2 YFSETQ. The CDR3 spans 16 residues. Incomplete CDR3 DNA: TGCGCCAGCAGCTTTTCAGCGGGAGGGGACACCGGGGAG. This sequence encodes CASSFSAGGDTGE. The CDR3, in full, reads CASSFSAGGDTGELFF.

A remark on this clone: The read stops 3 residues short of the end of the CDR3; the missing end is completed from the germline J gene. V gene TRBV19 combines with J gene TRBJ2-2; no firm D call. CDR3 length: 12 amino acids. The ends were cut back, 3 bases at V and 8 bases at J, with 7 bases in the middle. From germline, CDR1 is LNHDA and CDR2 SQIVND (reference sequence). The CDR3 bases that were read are TGTGCCAGTAGTATCAGGCCAGGGGAG. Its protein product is CASSIRPGE. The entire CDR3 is CASSIRPGELFF.

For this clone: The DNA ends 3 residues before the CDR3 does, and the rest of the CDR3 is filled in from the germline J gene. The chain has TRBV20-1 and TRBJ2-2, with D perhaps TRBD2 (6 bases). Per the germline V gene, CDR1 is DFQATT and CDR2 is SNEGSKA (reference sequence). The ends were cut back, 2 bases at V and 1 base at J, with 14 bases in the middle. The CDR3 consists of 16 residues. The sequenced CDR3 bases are TGCAGTGCTAGACCGACTCTAGCGCAGAACACCGGGGAG. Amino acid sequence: CSARPTLAQNTGE. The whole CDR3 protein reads CSARPTLAQNTGELFF.

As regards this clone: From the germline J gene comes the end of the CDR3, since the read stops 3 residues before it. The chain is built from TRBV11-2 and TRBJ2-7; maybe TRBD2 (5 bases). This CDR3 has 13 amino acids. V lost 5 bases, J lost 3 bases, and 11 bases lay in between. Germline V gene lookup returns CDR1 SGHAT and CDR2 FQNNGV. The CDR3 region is CASSPRLIYEQYF. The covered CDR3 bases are TGTGCCAGCAGCCCAAGACTAATCTACGAG.

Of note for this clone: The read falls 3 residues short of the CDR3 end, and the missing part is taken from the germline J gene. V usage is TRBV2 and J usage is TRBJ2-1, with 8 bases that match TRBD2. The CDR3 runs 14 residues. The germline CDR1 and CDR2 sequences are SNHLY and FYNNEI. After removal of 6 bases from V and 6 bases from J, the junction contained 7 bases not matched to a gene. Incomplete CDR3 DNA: TGTGCCAGCAGGGAGACTAGCGCAAGCAATGAG. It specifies CASRETSASNE. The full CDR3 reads CASRETSASNEQFF.

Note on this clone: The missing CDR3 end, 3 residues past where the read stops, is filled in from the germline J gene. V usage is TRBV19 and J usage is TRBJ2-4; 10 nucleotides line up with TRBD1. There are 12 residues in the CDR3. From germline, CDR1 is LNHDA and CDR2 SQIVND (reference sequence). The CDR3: CASGQGVVGQYF. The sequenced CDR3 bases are TGTGCCAGTGGACAGGGGGTGGTTGGT.

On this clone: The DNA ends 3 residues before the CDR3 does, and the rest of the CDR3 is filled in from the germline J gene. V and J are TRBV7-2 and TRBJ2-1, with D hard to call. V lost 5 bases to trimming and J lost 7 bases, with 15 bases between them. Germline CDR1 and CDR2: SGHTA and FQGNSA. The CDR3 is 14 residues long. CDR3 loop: CASSAQSQGNEQFF. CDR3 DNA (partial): TGTGCCAGCAGCGCACAGTCCCAAGGGAATGAG.

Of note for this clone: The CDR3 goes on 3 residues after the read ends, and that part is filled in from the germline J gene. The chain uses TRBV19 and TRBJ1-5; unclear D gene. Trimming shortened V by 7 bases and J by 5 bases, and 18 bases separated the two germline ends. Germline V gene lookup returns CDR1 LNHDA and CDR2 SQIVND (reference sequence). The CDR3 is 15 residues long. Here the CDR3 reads CASTQVLSGDQPQHF. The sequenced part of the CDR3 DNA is TGTGCCAGTACCCAAGTTCTGTCCGGTGATCAGCCC. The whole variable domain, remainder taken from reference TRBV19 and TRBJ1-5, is DGGITQSPKYLFRKEGQNVTLSCEQNLNHDAMYWYRQDPGQGLRLIYYSQIVNDFQKGDIAEGYSVSREKKESFPLTVTSAQKNPTAFYLCASTQVLSGDQPQHFGDGTRLSIL.

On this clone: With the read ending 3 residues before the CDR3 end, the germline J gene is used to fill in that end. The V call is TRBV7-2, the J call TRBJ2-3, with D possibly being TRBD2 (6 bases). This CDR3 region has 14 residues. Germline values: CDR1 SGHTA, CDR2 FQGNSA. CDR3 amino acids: CASSLDSGLGTQYF. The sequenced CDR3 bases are TGTGCCAGCAGCTTAGACAGCGGGCTGGGGACG.

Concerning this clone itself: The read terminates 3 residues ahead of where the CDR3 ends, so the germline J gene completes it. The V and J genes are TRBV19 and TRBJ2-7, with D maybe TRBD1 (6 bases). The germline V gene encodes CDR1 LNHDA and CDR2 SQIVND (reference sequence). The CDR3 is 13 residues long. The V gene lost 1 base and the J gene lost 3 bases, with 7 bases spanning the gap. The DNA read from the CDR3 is TGTGCCAGTAGTATAGCACAGGGCTACGAG. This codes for CASSIAQGYE. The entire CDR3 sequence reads CASSIAQGYEQYF.

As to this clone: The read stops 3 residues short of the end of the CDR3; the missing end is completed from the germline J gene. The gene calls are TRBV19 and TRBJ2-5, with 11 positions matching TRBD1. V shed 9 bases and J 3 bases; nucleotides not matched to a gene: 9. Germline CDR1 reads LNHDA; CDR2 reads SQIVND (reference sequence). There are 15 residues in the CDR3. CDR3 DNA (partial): TGTGCCAGCCGGCTCGGACAGGGGGCTGAAGAGACC. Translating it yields CASRLGQGAEET. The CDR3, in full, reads CASRLGQGAEETQYF.

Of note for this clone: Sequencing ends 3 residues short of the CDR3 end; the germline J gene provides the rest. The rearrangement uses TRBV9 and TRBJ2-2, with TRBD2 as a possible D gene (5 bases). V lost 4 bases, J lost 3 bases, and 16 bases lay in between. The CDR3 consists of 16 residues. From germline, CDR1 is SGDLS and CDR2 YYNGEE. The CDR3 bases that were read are TGTGCCAGCAGCCCTTGGACTGGAACCCACACCGGGGAG. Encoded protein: CASSPWTGTHTGE. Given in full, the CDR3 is CASSPWTGTHTGELFF.

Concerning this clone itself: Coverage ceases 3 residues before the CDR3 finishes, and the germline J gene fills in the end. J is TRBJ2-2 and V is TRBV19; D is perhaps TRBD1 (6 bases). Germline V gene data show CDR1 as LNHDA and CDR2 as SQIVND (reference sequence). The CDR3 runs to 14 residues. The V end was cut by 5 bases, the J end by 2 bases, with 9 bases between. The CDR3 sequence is CASSSGHNTGELFF. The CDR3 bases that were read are TGTGCCAGTAGTTCGGGACATAACACCGGGGAG.

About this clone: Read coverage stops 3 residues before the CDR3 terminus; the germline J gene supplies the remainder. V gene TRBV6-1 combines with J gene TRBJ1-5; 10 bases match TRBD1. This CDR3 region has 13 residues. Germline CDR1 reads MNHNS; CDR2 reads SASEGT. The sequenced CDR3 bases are TGTGCCAGCAGTGACCGGGACAGGGGACCC. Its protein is CASSDRDRGP. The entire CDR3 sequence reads CASSDRDRGPQHF.

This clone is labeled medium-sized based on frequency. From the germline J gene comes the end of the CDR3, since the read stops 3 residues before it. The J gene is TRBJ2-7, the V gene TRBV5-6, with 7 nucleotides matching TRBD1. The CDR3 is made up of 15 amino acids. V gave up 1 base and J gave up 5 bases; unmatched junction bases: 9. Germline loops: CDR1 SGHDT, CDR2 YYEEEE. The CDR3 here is CASSLWETGFNEQYF. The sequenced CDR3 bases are TGTGCCAGCAGCTTGTGGGAGACAGGGTTTAACGAG.

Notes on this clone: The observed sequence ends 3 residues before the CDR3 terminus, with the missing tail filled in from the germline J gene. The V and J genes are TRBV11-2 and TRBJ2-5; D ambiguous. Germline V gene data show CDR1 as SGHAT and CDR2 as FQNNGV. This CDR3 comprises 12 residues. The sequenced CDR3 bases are TGTGCCAGCAGCCAAAGCACAGATACC. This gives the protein CASSQSTDT. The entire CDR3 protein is CASSQSTDTQYF.

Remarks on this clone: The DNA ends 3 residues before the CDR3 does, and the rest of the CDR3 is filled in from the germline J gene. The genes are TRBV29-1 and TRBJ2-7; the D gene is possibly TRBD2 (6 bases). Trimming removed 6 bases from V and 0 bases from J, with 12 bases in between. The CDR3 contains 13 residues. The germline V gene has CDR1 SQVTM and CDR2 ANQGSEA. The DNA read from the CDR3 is TGCAGCGTCGGGACTCTTAGCTCCTACGAG. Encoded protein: CSVGTLSSYE. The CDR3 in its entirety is CSVGTLSSYEQYF.

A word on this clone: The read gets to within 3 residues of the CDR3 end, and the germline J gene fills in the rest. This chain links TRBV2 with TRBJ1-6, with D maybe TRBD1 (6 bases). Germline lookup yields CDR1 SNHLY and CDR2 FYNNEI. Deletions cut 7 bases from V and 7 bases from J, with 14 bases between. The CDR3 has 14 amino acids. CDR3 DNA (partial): TGTGCCAGCATAGTGGACAGTGAAAATTCACCC. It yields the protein CASIVDSENSP. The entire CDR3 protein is CASIVDSENSPLHF.

Incomplete CDR3 DNA: TGCGCCAGCAAGTTGGGGCAGGGGGCTAGGAATGAG. This sequence encodes CASKLGQGARNE. The complete CDR3 reads CASKLGQGARNEQFF. V gene TRBV5-1 combines with J gene TRBJ2-1, with 8 bases aligning to TRBD1. From the germline J gene comes the end of the CDR3, since the read stops 3 residues before it. This CDR3 region has 15 residues. CDR1 and CDR2 (germline): SGHRS, YFSETQ. V was clipped by 6 bases and J by 7 bases; unmatched bases: 12.

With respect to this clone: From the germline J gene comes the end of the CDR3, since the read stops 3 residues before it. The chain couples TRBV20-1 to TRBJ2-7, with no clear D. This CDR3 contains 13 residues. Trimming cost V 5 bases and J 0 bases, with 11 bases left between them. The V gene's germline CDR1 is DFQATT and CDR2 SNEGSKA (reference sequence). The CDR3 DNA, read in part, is TGCAGTGCTGCTCCGACAAGCTCCTACGAG. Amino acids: CSAAPTSSYE. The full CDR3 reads CSAAPTSSYEQYF.

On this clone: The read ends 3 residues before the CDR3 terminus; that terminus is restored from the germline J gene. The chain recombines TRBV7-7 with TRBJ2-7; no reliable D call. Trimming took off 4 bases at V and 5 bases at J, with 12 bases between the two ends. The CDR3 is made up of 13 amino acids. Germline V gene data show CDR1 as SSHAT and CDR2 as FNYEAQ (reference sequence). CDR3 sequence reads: CASSSNVRDEQYF. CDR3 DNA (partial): TGTGCCAGCAGCTCGAACGTCCGCGACGAG.

Partial CDR3 DNA: TGTGCCAGCAGTCCGGGACAGGGGGCTTACGAG. Translated: CASSPGQGAYE. The full CDR3 is CASSPGQGAYEQYF. The chain carries TRBV7-7 and TRBJ2-7; 12 positions match TRBD1. The read falls 3 residues short of the CDR3 end, and the missing part is taken from the germline J gene. Germline CDR1 SSHAT, CDR2 FNYEAQ (reference sequence). The junction had 4 bases not matched to a gene; V was cut back by 6 bases and J by 4 bases. The CDR3 totals 14 residues.

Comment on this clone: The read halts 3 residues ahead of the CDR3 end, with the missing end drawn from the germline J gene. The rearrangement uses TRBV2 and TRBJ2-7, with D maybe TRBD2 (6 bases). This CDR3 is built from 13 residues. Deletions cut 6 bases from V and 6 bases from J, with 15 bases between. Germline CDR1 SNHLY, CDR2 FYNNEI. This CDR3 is CASRVSGRGEQYF. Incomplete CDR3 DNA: TGTGCCAGCAGGGTCTCAGGGCGGGGCGAG.

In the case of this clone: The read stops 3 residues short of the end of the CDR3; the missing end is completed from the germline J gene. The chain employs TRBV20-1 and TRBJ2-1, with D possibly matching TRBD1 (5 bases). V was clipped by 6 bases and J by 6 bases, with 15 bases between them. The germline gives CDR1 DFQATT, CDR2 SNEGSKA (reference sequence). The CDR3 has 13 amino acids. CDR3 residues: CSAQGRGPNEQFF. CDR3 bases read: TGCAGTGCCCAGGGAAGGGGTCCCAATGAG.

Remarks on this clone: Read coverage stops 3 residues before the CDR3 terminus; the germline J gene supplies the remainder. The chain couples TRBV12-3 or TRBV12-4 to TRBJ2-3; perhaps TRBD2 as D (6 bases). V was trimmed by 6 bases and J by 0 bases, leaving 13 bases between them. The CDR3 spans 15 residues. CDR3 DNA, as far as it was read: TGTGCCAGCAGAATTAGCGGTACTAGCACAGATACG. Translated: CASRISGTSTDT. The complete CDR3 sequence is CASRISGTSTDTQYF.

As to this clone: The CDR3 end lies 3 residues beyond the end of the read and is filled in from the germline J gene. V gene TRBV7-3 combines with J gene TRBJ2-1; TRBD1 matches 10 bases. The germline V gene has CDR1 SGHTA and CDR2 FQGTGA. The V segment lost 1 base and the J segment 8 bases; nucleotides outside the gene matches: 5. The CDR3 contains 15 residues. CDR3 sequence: CASSLMGTGEDEQFF. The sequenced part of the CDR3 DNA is TGTGCCAGCAGCTTAATGGGGACAGGGGAGGATGAG.